This T cell receptor beta chain was identified in a study of blood T cell repertoires in COVID-19. About the study: The study drew acute and convalescent COVID-19 samples from the United States, Italy and Spain. The analysed material was cDNA or gDNA that came from T cells, B-cell-depleted T cells, or PBMCs.

Germline V lookup: CDR1 SGHTA, CDR2 FQGTGA. This CDR3 is built from 15 residues. The V gene lost 2 bases and the J gene lost 3 bases, with 14 bases spanning the gap. As handled by the study authors: Amplification with reference gene primers provided the estimates of nucleated cell counts. Clones were sequenced by immunoSEQ multiplex PCR, and TCRdb holds only the in-frame ones, with some missing. D and trimming were read from the DNA, whereas the V and J calls and clone size are those reported in that table. The repertoire includes 190,000 or so clones, 70% to 85% of them detected once, and 6.5% to 8.5% sits in the top ten.

Sample: peripheral blood. V gene TRBV7-3 combines with J gene TRBJ2-7, with D tentatively TRBD1 (6 bases). The receptor's source is a human donor with acute or convalescent COVID-19. The donor label of this sample is uncertain. CDR3 nucleotide sequence: TGTGCCAGCAGCTTAGGAAGAGGACAGCACTACGAGCAGTACTTC. Protein: CASSLGRGQHYEQYF.